The present T cell receptor (beta chain) was sequenced within a study of T-cell memory formation after mild COVID-19 (dated by TCRdb to the early 2020s). About the full investigation: Most TCR sequence clusters were specific to one of the two donors. The cohort comprised two young, previously healthy adult volunteers, one female and one male. Longitudinal TCRalpha and TCRbeta repertoire sequencing tracked T-cell clones expanding and contracting after mild COVID-19 in two donors.

Details on this clonotype: The antigen it recognizes is unknown. Base qualities are not provided; no much larger clone lies one nucleotide away.

Study-level results and caveats: SARS-CoV-2 specificity was not confirmed for the second-wave clones peaking on day 37. Clones that contracted from day 15 to 85 showed balanced CD4/CD8 phenotypes, whereas a second wave of clones that expanded from day 15 to 37 leaned towards CD4+. The detection of some responding clones in pre-infection memory suggests that pre-existing cross-reactive memory T cells joined the SARS-CoV-2 response. Contracting CD4+ clones turned up mainly in the CM and EM memory subsets, whereas EMRA was where CD8+ clones were enriched. Only a couple of mild cases were covered in the study, and larger cohorts including severe cases with pre-infection samples were considered necessary.

Ficoll-Paque density gradient centrifugation was used to isolate PBMCs. The instrument given in TCRdb is Illumina NovaSeq 6000. TCRalpha and TCRbeta cDNA libraries were constructed by 5'RACE with constant-segment primers, with sample barcodes and unique molecular identifiers being introduced. RNA was extracted from every sample with Trizol reagent. Libraries were amplified in two PCR steps, with a second sample barcode and Illumina TruSeq adapters added in the second step. Libraries were sequenced on an Illumina NovaSeq with 2 x 150 bp paired-end reads. The paper's processing steps were these. The reads were demultiplexed and collapsed into UMI-guided consensus sequences using migec v1.2.7. With mixcr v2.1.11, UMI consensuses were aligned to TRA and TRB V and J templates and assembled into clonotypes. Clonotypes were classified as expanded or contracted when called significant by both edgeR and NoisET, with noise models trained on biological replicates. For edgeR calls, a false discovery rate-adjusted p below 0.01 and a log2 fold-change threshold of 1 were applied. As an exploratory analysis of dynamics, max-normalized trajectories of the 1000 most abundant clonotypes were examined with PCA combined with hierarchical clustering. Each responding clone was given a CD4 or CD8 phenotype based on the CD4+ and CD8+ repertoires, which had been sequenced separately. TCRdb reprocessing: public reads trimmed at Q25 with fastp, clones called with MiXCR, in-frame beta chains kept. Identical CDR3 protein sequences are pooled into one entry, listed with their most common genes and DNA. The V and J calls here are based on TCRdb, not the publication. Within this sample are around 300,000 distinct CDR3 sequences, with approximately 13% of them counted one time only. About a fifth of the sample belongs to the ten largest clones.

V and J are trimmed by 6 bases and 4 bases, and the gene matches miss 2 bases of the junction. The CDR3 runs 13 amino acids, cysteine and phenylalanine included. The only DNA kept is the CDR3, 39 bases in frame from the first base. CDR1 and CDR2 are drawn from the germline V gene: MNHEY, SVGAGI. Sequenced material: PBMCs or a T cell subset sorted from them (not recorded which). The chain was built from TRBV6-5 and TRBJ2-1; 8 middle bases align to TRBD2. The receptor comes from a man in his late teens or twenties who had mild COVID-19 (a few samples of this study predate the infection). The sample titles of this study are shuffled in the database, so cell type and time point are left out; the donor was told from shared clones. The CDR3 reads as follows: CASRTSEYNEQFF. The nucleotides read TGTGCCAGCAGGACTAGCGAGTACAATGAGCAGTTCTTC.